Following are 14 T cell receptor beta chains from one sample sequenced in a study of blood T cells in healthy people across ages (dated by TCRdb to between 2014 and 2016). Receptor amplification or capture employed 5' RACE. TCRdb shows the sequencer as Illumina HiSeq 2500. A second PCR of about 6 to 12 cycles was performed with a sample-barcoded 5' primer and a J-beta primer mix. Through fastp at Q25 and MiXCR, TCRdb rebuilt clones from the public reads, retaining in-frame beta chains. Rows merge per CDR3 protein into single entries with the most common DNA and genes. The sample yields some 1.4 million distinct CDR3 sequences; around 39% were counted once. The top ten clones comprise less than 8% of the sample. Input material: blood. Source of these receptors: a woman between 18 and 29 years old in good health.

This clonotype has only a few counts. The CDR3 here is CASSQGGGGASEQFF. In DNA, the CDR3 is TGTGCCAGCAGCCAAGGCGGCGGGGGGGCTAGTGAGCAGTTCTTC. The rearrangement uses TRBV3-1 and TRBJ2-1; TRBD2 agrees at 9 bases. V shed 1 base, J shed 9 bases, and the junction held 7 bases outside the gene matches. CDR3 size: 15 residues. CDR1 and CDR2 (germline): LGHDT, YNNKEL (reference sequence).

This clonotype has just one count. Compared with germline, one end of the junction differs, possibly owing to a read error. The chain has TRBV5-1 and TRBJ2-1; D gene ambiguous. The CDR3 covers 16 residues. Looked up from germline, CDR1 is SGHRS and CDR2 is YFSETQ. The CDR3 spells CASSLGVTSSYNERFF. Written as DNA, the CDR3 is TGCGCCAGCAGCTTGGGGGTCACAAGCTCCTACAATGAGCGGTTCTTC.

Written as DNA, the CDR3 is TGCAGTGTCCCAAGGGGGACTAGCGTAGAAGATGAGCAGTACTTC. Amino acids: CSVPRGTSVEDEQYF. This chain joins TRBV20-1 and TRBJ2-5, with 10 bases identical to TRBD2. The CDR3 is 15 amino acids. Germline V lookup: CDR1 DFQATT, CDR2 SNEGSKA (reference sequence). The J segment lost 11 bases and the V segment lost 7 bases, leaving 19 bases of the junction unmatched.

The chain links TRBV20-1 to TRBJ1-1; D unclear. This CDR3 is 11 amino acids long. Germline-derived CDR1 and CDR2 are DFQATT and SNEGSKA (reference sequence). The V and J ends lost 5 bases and 8 bases respectively, with 12 bases between them. The CDR3 region is CSALVAGEAFF. In nucleotides, the CDR3 is TGCAGTGCTTTAGTGGCGGGAGAAGCTTTCTTT.

The V and J genes are TRBV7-8 and TRBJ2-3, with TRBD2 identical over 7 bases. CDR3 length: 15 amino acids. CDR1 and CDR2 from the germline V gene are SGHVS and FQNEAQ. V lost 4 bases and J lost 1; bases outside the gene matches: 5. The CDR3 here is CASSSREEGTDTQYF. The DNA for the CDR3 is TGTGCCAGCAGCTCCCGGGAGGAGGGCACAGATACGCAGTATTTT.

This clonotype was seen more than once but under ten times. Written as DNA, the CDR3 is TGTGCCGGCCGCCGGTCCGAGTCGGGGGGCTACACCTTC. Translating it yields CAGRRSESGGYTF. The rearrangement joins TRBV6-1 to TRBJ1-2; D remains ambiguous. This CDR3 region has 13 residues. Trimming cost V 11 bases and J 8 bases, with 21 bases left between them. The V gene's germline CDR1 is MNHNS and CDR2 SASEGT.

The chain carries TRBV25-1 and TRBJ1-4; D is perhaps TRBD1 (6 bases). V was clipped by 8 bases and J by 4 bases, with 8 bases between them. Germline V gene sequence: CDR1 MGHDK, CDR2 SYGVNS. This CDR3 is 12 amino acids long. Here the CDR3 reads CASRDINEKLFF. DNA for the CDR3: TGTGCCAGCCGGGACATTAATGAAAAACTGTTTTTT. Using reference TRBV25-1 and TRBJ1-4 for the parts outside the CDR3, the full variable domain is EADIYQTPRYLVIGTGKKITLECSQTMGHDKMYWYQQDPGMELHLIHYSYGVNSTEKGDLSSESTVSRIRTEHFPLTLESARPSHTSQYLCASRDINEKLFFGSGTQLSVL.

The chain is built from TRBV20-1 and TRBJ2-1, with 11 bases lining up with TRBD2. The assigned J gene may be wrong: the sequence end matches TRBJ2-7 better. This CDR3 spans 19 amino acids. Germline lookup yields CDR1 DFQATT and CDR2 SNEGSKA (reference sequence). CDR3 DNA sequence: TGCAGTGCTACCCGGGGGGGGCTAGCGGGAGGCAGCTCCTACAATGAGCAGTACTTC. Translating gives CSATRGGLAGGSSYNEQYF.

This clonotype was detected a few times. The chain has TRBV19 and TRBJ2-7, with 10 bases lining up with TRBD1. The CDR3 consists of 14 residues. J lost 2 bases, V lost 3 bases, and 1 base had no gene match. CDR1 and CDR2 from the germline V gene are LNHDA and SQIVND (reference sequence). The DNA for the CDR3 is TGTGCCAGTAGTATGGGGACAGGGGCCTACGAGCAGTACTTC. Translating it yields CASSMGTGAYEQYF.

This rearrangement joins TRBV6-5 to TRBJ2-3, with 8 nucleotides matching TRBD2. The CDR3 spans 16 residues. The germline gives CDR1 MNHEY, CDR2 SVGAGI. V shed 5 bases, J shed 6 bases, and the junction held 13 bases outside the gene matches. The CDR3 is CASSTGTRQRGDTQYF. In nucleotides, the CDR3 is TGTGCCAGCAGTACAGGAACGCGACAGCGGGGGGATACGCAGTATTTT.

A remark on this clonotype: Compared with germline, one end of the junction differs, possibly owing to a read error. The chain is built from TRBV10-3 and TRBJ2-2; the D is unclear. The CDR3 consists of 13 residues. The germline CDR1 and CDR2 sequences are ENHRY and SYGVKD. The chain's CDR3 is CAISKSTKGELFF. The CDR3, as DNA: TGTGCCATCAGTAAGTCGACGAAGGGGGAGCTGTTTTTT.

This clonotype has only a few counts. The CDR3: CASSFVSTDTQYF. The CDR3 DNA sequence: TGTGCCAGCAGTTTTGTAAGCACAGATACGCAGTATTTT. This sequence joins TRBV6-5 and TRBJ2-3; D is uncertain. The germline V gene has CDR1 MNHEY and CDR2 SVGAGI. Deletions cut 4 bases from V and 0 bases from J, with 5 bases between. The CDR3 covers 13 residues.

This clonotype was observed a handful of times. The rearrangement joins TRBV12-3 or TRBV12-4 to TRBJ1-1; D is uncertain. Trimming took off 7 bases at V and 0 bases at J, with 9 bases between the two ends. The CDR3 is made up of 13 amino acids. CDR3: CASTRAMNTEAFF. The CDR3 DNA reads as TGTGCCAGCACACGGGCCATGAACACTGAAGCTTTCTTT.

In its sample, this clonotype was seen once. V gene TRBV20-1 combines with J gene TRBJ1-2; D is possibly TRBD1 (5 bases). The CDR3 extends over 13 amino acids. V lost 1 base and J lost 4, with 10 bases in between. The germline gives CDR1 DFQATT, CDR2 SNEGSKA (reference sequence). The CDR3 loop reads CSARGTGGYGYTF. CDR3 nucleotide sequence: TGCAGTGCTAGAGGGACGGGGGGCTATGGCTACACCTTC.